These 21 T cell receptor beta chains originate from one sample sequenced in a study of blood T cell repertoires in COVID-19. The assay was immunoSEQ multiplex PCR, and TCRdb's table has in-frame clones only and misses some. This table has some 220,000 clones, nearly 85% appearing once. Specimen: peripheral blood. The receptors shown here come from a human donor in a cohort sampled during active COVID-19.

V usage is TRBV18 and J usage is TRBJ2-1, with 7 positions matching TRBD1. The germline V gene has CDR1 KGHSH and CDR2 LQKENI. The CDR3 extends over 15 amino acids. The J segment lost 8 bases and the V segment lost 4 bases, leaving 11 bases of the junction unmatched. The CDR3, as DNA: TGTGCCAGCTCACGAAAGACAGGGACCGGCGATGAGCAGTTCTTC. It translates to CASSRKTGTGDEQFF.

The chain employs TRBV2 and TRBJ2-2, with D possibly being TRBD2 (6 bases). Trimming left V 3 bases short and J 15 bases short, with 11 bases between. This CDR3 contains 11 residues. In germline, CDR1 is SNHLY, CDR2 FYNNEI. Here the CDR3 DNA reads TGTGCCAGCAGTGAGGAGGGCGAGGTGTTTTTT. Its protein is CASSEEGEVFF.

The chain is built from TRBV3-1 (or the pseudogene TRBV3-2) and TRBJ1-1; unclear D gene. V lost 8 bases, J lost 1 base, and 8 bases lay in between. The germline CDR1 and CDR2 sequences are LGHDT and YNNKEL (reference sequence). The CDR3 contains 12 residues. CDR3 DNA: TGTGCCAGCCAATACGGGAACACTGAAGCTTTCTTT. Translation: CASQYGNTEAFF.

The rearrangement uses TRBV7-8 and TRBJ1-5, with D perhaps matching TRBD1 (5 bases). V lost 4 bases to trimming and J lost 1 base, with 17 bases between them. The CDR3 contains 17 residues. CDR1 is SGHVS and CDR2 is FQNEAQ in the germline V gene. CDR3 loop: CASSSRLWGLSNQPQHF. In DNA, the CDR3 is TGTGCCAGCAGCTCACGTTTGTGGGGACTAAGCAATCAGCCCCAGCATTTT.

The chain uses TRBV10-1 and TRBJ1-1; D remains unclear. The V end was cut by 0 bases, the J end by 0 bases, with 5 bases between. Germline V CDR1 and CDR2: WNHNN, SYGVQD (reference sequence). The CDR3 contains 14 residues. The CDR3 nucleotides read TGCGCCAGCAGTGAGTCGGGCCTGAACACTGAAGCTTTCTTT. Its translation is CASSESGLNTEAFF.

The V gene is TRBV7-2, the J gene TRBJ2-7; 7 bases match TRBD1. The CDR3 spans 16 residues. Germline assignment: CDR1 SGHTA and CDR2 FQGNSA. J lost 2 bases, V lost 2 bases, and 9 bases had no gene match. The CDR3 spells CASSLLGTANTYEQYF. CDR3 sequence (DNA): TGTGCCAGCAGCTTATTGGGGACAGCCAATACCTACGAGCAGTACTTC.

The rearrangement links TRBV28 to TRBJ2-7; weak D call: TRBD2 (5 bases). CDR3 length equals 12 residues. Germline-derived CDR1 and CDR2 are MDHEN and SYDVKM. Trimming removed 3 bases at V and 7 bases at J, with 10 bases between. The DNA of the CDR3 is TGTGCCAGCAGTTTCATTTCGGGAGAGCAGTACTTC. Residues: CASSFISGEQYF.

The chain is built from TRBV7-2 and TRBJ2-7; D perhaps matches TRBD1 (6 bases). Germline V gene sequence: CDR1 SGHTA, CDR2 FQGNSA. The CDR3 sequence is 13 residues long. Trimming left V 2 bases short and J 5 bases short, with 10 bases between. The CDR3 reads CASSLRTDHEQYF. The CDR3 DNA reads as TGTGCCAGCAGCTTACGGACAGACCACGAGCAGTACTTC. Supplemented by reference TRBV7-2 and TRBJ2-7, the full variable domain reads GAGVSQSPSNKVTEKGKDVELRCDPISGHTALYWYRQSLGQGLEFLIYFQGNSAPDKSGLPSDRFSAERTGGSVSTLTIQRTQQEDSAVYLCASSLRTDHEQYFGPGTRLTVT.

The chain is built from TRBV10-2 and TRBJ1-3, with TRBD1 matching 7 bases. This CDR3 comprises 13 residues. J lost 2 bases, V lost 5 bases, and 0 bases had no gene match. Germline CDR1 is WSHSY and CDR2 is SAAADI. CDR3 protein: CASSQGAGNTIYF. DNA for the CDR3: TGCGCCAGCAGTCAGGGGGCTGGAAACACCATATATTTT.

The V and J genes are TRBV19 and TRBJ1-1; D uncertain. V was shortened by 0 bases and J by 1 base, with 15 bases between the two germline ends. This CDR3 comprises 17 residues. Germline assignment: CDR1 LNHDA and CDR2 SQIVND (reference sequence). CDR3: CASSIDGWPGSNTEAFF. The CDR3 DNA follows: TGTGCCAGTAGTATAGATGGGTGGCCGGGGTCGAACACTGAAGCTTTCTTT. Filled out from reference TRBV19 and TRBJ1-1, the complete variable domain reads DGGITQSPKYLFRKEGQNVTLSCEQNLNHDAMYWYRQDPGQGLRLIYYSQIVNDFQKGDIAEGYSVSREKKESFPLTVTSAQKNPTAFYLCASSIDGWPGSNTEAFFGQGTRLTVV.

The gene calls are TRBV11-2 and TRBJ2-2, with 9 bases lining up with TRBD2. The length of the CDR3 is 15 residues. The V gene's germline CDR1 is SGHAT and CDR2 FQNNGV. V was pared by 6 bases and J by 4 bases, with 6 bases of the junction left unmatched. CDR3 DNA: TGTGCCAGCAGTCTCGGACTAGCGAGCACCGGGGAGCTGTTTTTT. This gives the protein CASSLGLASTGELFF.

This chain connects TRBV5-1 to TRBJ2-2; D gene uncertain. The V gene lost 0 bases and the J gene lost 3 bases, with 6 bases spanning the gap. Per germline, CDR1 SGHRS and CDR2 YFSETQ. The CDR3 is made up of 14 amino acids. CDR3 protein: CASSLDRYTGELFF. The CDR3 bases are TGCGCCAGCAGCTTGGACAGATACACCGGGGAGCTGTTTTTT.

The chain combines TRBV5-1 with TRBJ1-2; D not resolved. This CDR3 contains 14 residues. Germline V CDR1 and CDR2: SGHRS, YFSETQ. Trimming removed 0 bases at V and 2 bases at J, with 8 bases between. The chain's CDR3 is CASSLVQTNYGYTF. The CDR3, as DNA: TGCGCCAGCAGCTTGGTACAGACAAACTATGGCTACACCTTC.

The chain links TRBV7-2 to TRBJ2-1, with unresolved D. The germline gives CDR1 SGHTA, CDR2 FQGNSA. The length of the CDR3 is 12 residues. V lost 2 bases and J 12 bases, leaving 11 bases between the germline ends. CDR3 sequence: CASSLSTTGQFF. The CDR3 nucleotides are TGTGCCAGCAGCTTATCCACCACTGGGCAGTTCTTC.

The CDR3 loop is CSAGPVNEQFF. The CDR3 bases are TGCAGTGCTGGCCCCGTGAATGAGCAGTTCTTC. This chain links TRBV20-1 with TRBJ2-1; D is uncertain. In germline, CDR1 is DFQATT, CDR2 SNEGSKA (reference sequence). The CDR3 consists of 11 residues. With 5 bases removed from V and 7 bases from J, the gap between germline ends came to 9 bases.

V usage is TRBV6-5 and J usage is TRBJ1-6, with D uncertain. The CDR3 loop spans 13 amino acids. CDR1 and CDR2 (germline): MNHEY, SVGAGI. V was shortened by 0 bases and J by 8 bases, with 5 bases between the two germline ends. The CDR3: CASSYSRDSPLHF. The CDR3 DNA sequence: TGTGCCAGCAGTTACTCCCGGGATTCACCCCTCCACTTT.

The gene calls are TRBV6-1 and TRBJ2-3, with D tentatively TRBD2 (7 bases). Germline V gene lookup returns CDR1 MNHNS and CDR2 SASEGT. Trimming removed 1 base at V and 9 bases at J, with 11 bases between. The CDR3 extends over 13 amino acids. This CDR3 is CASSEGEGVTQYF. The CDR3 nucleotides are TGTGCCAGCAGTGAAGGGGAGGGGGTAACGCAGTATTTT.

The V and J genes are TRBV9 and TRBJ2-1, with TRBD2 matching over 13 bases. Trimming removed 0 bases from V and 7 bases from J; junction bases left unmatched: 1. Per the germline V gene, CDR1 is SGDLS and CDR2 is YYNGEE. The CDR3 covers 15 residues. CDR3 nucleotide sequence: TGTGCCAGCAGCGTAGCGACTAGCGGGGGGAATGAGCAGTTCTTC. Translated: CASSVATSGGNEQFF.

This clone was recorded a few times. The V and J genes are TRBV3-1 (or the pseudogene TRBV3-2) and TRBJ2-7, with 9 bases that match TRBD2. The CDR3 loop spans 15 amino acids. Trimming at V came to 4 bases and at J to 2 bases, leaving 6 bases not matched to a gene. CDR1 and CDR2 (germline): LGHDT, YNNKEL (reference sequence). This CDR3 reads CASSLRLAAPYEQYF. As DNA, the CDR3 is TGTGCCAGCAGCCTTAGACTAGCGGCTCCCTACGAGCAGTACTTC.

The rearrangement links TRBV6-5 to TRBJ1-6; a possible D gene is TRBD1 (6 bases). CDR1 and CDR2 (germline): MNHEY, SVGAGI. The ends were cut back, 6 bases at V and 7 bases at J, with 16 bases in the middle. The CDR3 spans 15 residues. As DNA, the CDR3 is TGTGCCAGCAGAGCTACCGACAGGCCCAATTCACCCCTCCACTTT. Amino acid sequence: CASRATDRPNSPLHF.

The rearrangement joins TRBV6-5 to TRBJ1-2; TRBD1 aligns across 7 bases. The CDR3 covers 15 residues. Trimming took 5 bases from V and 3 from J; bases not matched to a gene: 9. The V gene's germline CDR1 is MNHEY and CDR2 SVGAGI. CDR3 coding DNA: TGTGCCAGCAGTAAAAACAGGGGAAGCGACTATGGCTACACCTTC. As protein: CASSKNRGSDYGYTF.